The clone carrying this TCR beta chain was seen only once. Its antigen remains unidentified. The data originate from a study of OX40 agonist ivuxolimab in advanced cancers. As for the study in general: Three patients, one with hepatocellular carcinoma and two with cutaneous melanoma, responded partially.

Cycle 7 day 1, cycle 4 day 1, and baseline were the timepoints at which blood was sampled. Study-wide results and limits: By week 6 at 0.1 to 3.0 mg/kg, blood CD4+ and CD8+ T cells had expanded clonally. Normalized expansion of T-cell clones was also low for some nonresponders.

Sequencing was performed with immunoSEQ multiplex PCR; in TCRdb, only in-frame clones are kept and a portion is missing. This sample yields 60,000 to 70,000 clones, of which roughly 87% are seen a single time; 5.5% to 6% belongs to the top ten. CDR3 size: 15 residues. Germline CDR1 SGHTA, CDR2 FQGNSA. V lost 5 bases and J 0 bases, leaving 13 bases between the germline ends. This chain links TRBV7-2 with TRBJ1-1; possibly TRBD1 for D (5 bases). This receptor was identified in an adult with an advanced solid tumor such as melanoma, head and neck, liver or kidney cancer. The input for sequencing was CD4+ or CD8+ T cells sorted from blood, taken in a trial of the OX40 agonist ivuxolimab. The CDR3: CASSRPRELNTEAFF. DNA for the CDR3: TGTGCCAGCAGCCGTCCCAGGGAACTGAACACTGAAGCTTTCTTT.